This TCR beta chain comes out of a study of cytomegalovirus exposure and HLA in healthy donors. The CDR3 loop spans 16 amino acids. V was clipped by 0 bases and J by 6 bases, with 15 bases between them. CDR1 and CDR2 from the germline V gene are ENHRY and SYGVKD. PCR was performed using 60 Vbeta and 13 Jbeta primers. Produced via immunoSEQ multiplex PCR; TCRdb's table is partial and in-frame only. The sample lists about 57,000 clones; about 83% were seen once. As concerns this clone: Its antigen remains unidentified.

Study-level results: In an earlier analysis, most TCR beta V segments were productive about 87% or about 30% of the time. CMV serostatus was the sole immune exposure data available. It is likely that the observed cluster of highly shared sequence variants was a sequencing artifact. There were several of the most significant clusters that appeared linked to common viral pathogens in a later analysis.

V and J are TRBV10-3 and TRBJ1-5, with a weak D call TRBD1 (6 bases). The source material was PBMCs. This clonotype was sampled from a man aged 25-45 years in good health and CMV-seronegative. CDR3 DNA: TGTGCCATCAGTGAGTCGAGGGGGGGCGCTAGTCAGCCCCAGCATTTT. It is translated as CAISESRGGASQPQHF.